The present T cell receptor beta chain was sequenced within a study of blood T cell repertoires in COVID-19. Study-wide background: Samples representing acute and convalescent COVID-19 were sourced from the United States, Italy and Spain.

In the authors' workflow: Scientists estimated how many nucleated cells there were by amplifying reference gene primers. TCRdb keeps only in-frame clones here, not all; method: immunoSEQ multiplex PCR. The V and J calls and clone size were taken over from that table, and D and trimming were inferred from the DNA. The sample lists about 60,000 clones; almost 80% were seen once. Germline V CDR1 and CDR2: SEHNR, FQNEAQ (reference sequence). CDR3 length equals 16 residues. V dropped 3 bases and J dropped 1; count of bases not matched to a gene: 4. The chain links TRBV7-9 to TRBJ2-3, with TRBD2 identical over 10 bases. The sequence derives from a man older than 75 with acute or convalescent COVID-19. Sample: peripheral blood. In nucleotides, the CDR3 is TGTGCCAGCAGCTTTAGCGGGAGGAGGGGCACAGATACGCAGTATTTT. It codes for CASSFSGRRGTDTQYF. The whole variable domain, filled in from reference TRBV7-9 and TRBJ2-3, reads DTGVSQNPRHKITKRGQNVTFRCDPISEHNRLYWYRQTLGQGPEFLTYFQNEAQLEKSRLLSDRFSAERPKGSFSTLEIQRTEQGDSAMYLCASSFSGRRGTDTQYFGPGTRLTVL.